This is a list of T cell receptor beta chains from one sample in a study of blood T cell repertoires in COVID-19. Some clones are missing from TCRdb's copy, which holds only in-frame ones; the method was immunoSEQ multiplex PCR. The sample carries under 200,000 clones, 87% recorded once. Sequenced input: peripheral blood. Receptor source: a man between 60 and 75 years old with active or convalescent COVID-19. CDR3s include the opening cysteine and the closing phenylalanine or tryptophan. Fields, in order: clone size, J gene, V gene, D gene, CDR3 protein, CDR3 DNA. D genes are given only for firm matches. Only part of the rows carry a size: once, few, many, or a class if the clone is expanded.

>-|TRBJ1-5|TRBV27|-
CASRLQGWENQPQHF
TGTGCCAGCAGGCTACAGGGATGGGAAAATCAGCCCCAGCATTTT
>-|TRBJ2-2|TRBV5-1|TRBD1
CASSSGQGRAGELFF
TGCGCCAGCAGCTCAGGACAGGGGAGGGCCGGGGAGCTGTTTTTT
>few|TRBJ2-1|TRBV5-1|-
CASSLAGGGYNEQFF
TGCGCCAGCAGCTTGGCGGGGGGCGGCTACAATGAGCAGTTCTTC
>once|TRBJ1-5|TRBV19|TRBD1
CARNSKRGRCNQPQHF
TGTGCCCGAAACTCAAAAAGGGGGCGATGCAATCAGCCCCAGCATTTT
>-|TRBJ1-5|TRBV6-5|-
CASSPGPGGNQPQHF
TGTGCCAGCAGTCCCGGGCCCGGGGGAAATCAGCCCCAGCATTTT
>-|TRBJ1-4|TRBV18|-
CASSPPSDRLFEKLFF
TGTGCCAGCTCACCTCCATCCGACAGGCTCTTTGAAAAACTGTTTTTT
>-|TRBJ1-1|TRBV3-1/TRBV3-2|TRBD1
CASSQADRGAEAFF
TGTGCCAGCAGCCAGGCGGACAGGGGCGCTGAAGCTTTCTTT
>-|TRBJ1-2|TRBV6-5|TRBD1
CASRGGGQGNGYTF
TGTGCCAGCAGAGGGGGGGGACAGGGGAATGGCTACACCTTC
>-|TRBJ1-1|TRBV5-1|-
CASSFDGGTNTEAFF
TGCGCCAGCAGCTTTGATGGGGGCACGAACACTGAAGCTTTCTTT
>once|TRBJ2-2|TRBV2|-
CASSEEGSDTGELFF
TGTGCCAGCAGTGAAGAGGGGTCGGACACCGGGGAGCTGTTTTTT
>-|TRBJ2-2|TRBV2|-
CASEATVNTGELFF
TGTGCCAGCGAGGCGACGGTGAACACCGGGGAGCTGTTTTTT
>-|TRBJ2-5|TRBV5-5|TRBD2
CASSLRTSGGVFQETQYF
TGTGCCAGCAGCCTTAGGACTAGCGGGGGGGTATTTCAAGAGACCCAGTACTTC
>-|TRBJ1-1|TRBV6-1|-
CASSEPTWNTEAFF
TGTGCCAGCAGTGAACCTACTTGGAACACTGAAGCTTTCTTT
>-|TRBJ2-3|TRBV18|TRBD2
CASSPLSGGAVDTQYF
TGTGCCAGCTCACCACTCAGCGGGGGGGCCGTAGATACGCAGTATTTT
>-|TRBJ1-5|TRBV27|-
CASRQSSWDTWENQPQHF
TGTGCCAGCAGACAATCCTCCTGGGACACCTGGGAAAATCAGCCCCAGCATTTT
>-|TRBJ2-5|TRBV7-9|-
CASSLTGTNPRETQYF
TGTGCCAGCAGCTTAACGGGGACAAATCCTAGGGAGACCCAGTACTTC
>once|TRBJ2-1|TRBV5-1|-
CASRQGIYNEQFF
TGCGCCAGCAGACAGGGCATCTACAATGAGCAGTTCTTC
>-|TRBJ2-1|TRBV18|-
CASSPAGYGYNEQFF
TGTGCCAGCTCACCAGCGGGTTATGGCTACAATGAGCAGTTCTTC
>-|TRBJ2-3|TRBV7-9|-
CAGVEYTDTQYF
TGTGCCGGTGTGGAGTACACAGATACGCAGTATTTT
>once|TRBJ1-2|TRBV5-1|-
CASSLSSGQPNYGYTF
TGCGCCAGCAGCTTGAGTTCGGGACAACCTAACTATGGCTACACCTTC
>-|TRBJ2-2|TRBV19|TRBD2
CASSISSAGGQSGELFF
TGTGCCAGTAGTATTTCCTCGGCGGGGGGGCAGTCCGGGGAGCTGTTTTTT
>-|TRBJ2-1|TRBV7-9|TRBD1
CASSLTGANEQFF
TGTGCCAGCAGCTTAACAGGGGCGAATGAGCAGTTCTTC
>once|TRBJ1-1|TRBV6-5|-
CASSYGGGRSEAFF
TGTGCCAGCAGTTACGGCGGAGGGCGAAGTGAAGCTTTCTTT
>-|TRBJ2-3|TRBV27|TRBD1
CASSRLLGQGRTDTQYF
TGTGCCAGCAGTCGACTGTTAGGACAGGGAAGGACAGATACGCAGTATTTT
>-|TRBJ1-1|TRBV28|TRBD1
CASSSHGTANTEAFF
TGTGCCAGCAGTTCCCACGGGACAGCAAACACTGAAGCTTTCTTT
>-|TRBJ2-7|TRBV27|-
CASSPAASHEQYF
TGTGCCAGCAGCCCAGCGGCCTCCCACGAGCAGTACTTC
>once|TRBJ2-1|TRBV5-5|TRBD2
CASSHPPGAGGSYNEQFF
TGTGCCAGCAGCCACCCCCCGGGCGCGGGGGGGTCCTACAATGAGCAGTTCTTC
>-|TRBJ2-7|TRBV6-5|TRBD1
CASTRGNEQYF
TGTGCCAGCACCAGGGGGAACGAGCAGTACTTC
>-|TRBJ2-7|TRBV7-9|TRBD1
CASSLQGLEQYF
TGTGCCAGCAGTTTACAGGGGCTCGAGCAGTACTTC
>-|TRBJ2-3|TRBV12-2|-
CASRLARGGTQYF
TGTGCAAGTCGCTTAGCTCGGGGGGGTACGCAGTATTTT
>-|TRBJ2-3|TRBV5-1|TRBD1
CASSLRQGASDTQYF
TGCGCCAGCAGCTTGAGACAGGGGGCTTCAGATACGCAGTATTTT
>-|TRBJ2-4|TRBV6-5|-
CASREPSENIQYF
TGTGCCAGCAGAGAGCCTAGTGAAAACATTCAGTACTTC
>-|TRBJ2-1|TRBV13|TRBD2
CASSLDRGGSEQFF
TGTGCCAGCAGCTTAGATAGGGGAGGGAGTGAGCAGTTCTTC
>-|TRBJ2-6|TRBV19|-
CASSIVQGGSGANVLTF
TGTGCCAGTAGTATAGTCCAAGGCGGGTCTGGGGCCAACGTCCTGACTTTC
>few|TRBJ2-1|TRBV19|TRBD2
CASSIVAGGPYNEQFF
TGTGCCAGTAGTATAGTAGCGGGGGGCCCCTACAATGAGCAGTTCTTC
>-|TRBJ1-1|TRBV11-2|-
CASSSIGDNTEAFF
TGTGCCAGCAGCTCGATCGGGGATAACACTGAAGCTTTCTTT
>-|TRBJ2-7|TRBV6-5|-
CASSRGSAYEQYF
TGTGCCAGCAGCCGAGGGAGTGCATACGAGCAGTACTTC
>-|TRBJ2-7|TRBV4-1|-
CASSLAGGALGRQEQYF
TGCGCCAGCAGCCTCGCCGGCGGGGCCCTTGGACGGCAAGAGCAGTACTTC
>-|TRBJ1-1|TRBV3-1/TRBV3-2|-
CASSQARRGGEAFF
TGTGCCAGCAGCCAAGCGCGGAGGGGTGGTGAAGCTTTCTTT
>few|TRBJ1-4|TRBV5-4|TRBD1
CASSLAGTGNEKLFF
TGTGCCAGCAGCTTGGCAGGGACAGGAAATGAAAAACTGTTTTTT
>-|TRBJ2-1|TRBV29-1|-
CSVVYRTEYLRDEQFF
TGCAGCGTTGTATACAGGACAGAGTACCTTAGGGATGAGCAGTTCTTC
>-|TRBJ1-1|TRBV6-6|TRBD1
CASSRQGEAFF
TGTGCCAGCAGCCGACAGGGCGAAGCTTTCTTT
>-|TRBJ2-7|TRBV5-1|TRBD1
CASSSGQGGSYEQYF
TGCGCCAGCAGCTCAGGACAGGGAGGTTCCTACGAGCAGTACTTC
>once|TRBJ1-6|TRBV7-9|TRBD1
CASRPTGRDSPLHF
TGTGCCAGCAGACCGACAGGGCGAGATTCACCCCTCCACTTT
>once|TRBJ2-2|TRBV2|TRBD2
CASSGLAGVGGELFF
TGTGCCAGCAGCGGACTAGCGGGGGTTGGCGGGGAGCTGTTTTTT
>-|TRBJ1-2|TRBV19|-
CASSITGVGVYGYTF
TGTGCCAGTAGTATTACGGGGGTCGGGGTATATGGCTACACCTTC
>-|TRBJ2-7|TRBV28|-
CASSLETERDEQYF
TGTGCCAGCAGTTTGGAGACAGAAAGGGACGAGCAGTACTTC
>-|TRBJ2-5|TRBV5-5|-
CASSSGQTAETQYF
TGTGCCAGCAGCTCGGGTCAAACGGCGGAGACCCAGTACTTC
>-|TRBJ1-1|TRBV5-1|-
CASSWEGWDTEAFF
TGCGCCAGCAGCTGGGAGGGGTGGGACACTGAAGCTTTCTTT
>-|TRBJ2-2|TRBV29-1|-
CSVKNSPLNTGELFF
TGCAGCGTTAAAAATTCTCCTCTGAACACCGGGGAGCTGTTTTTT
>-|TRBJ2-3|TRBV21-1|-
CASSTHPGTATTDTQYF
TGTGCCAGCAGCACACACCCCGGGACAGCAACTACAGATACGCAGTATTTT
>-|TRBJ2-3|TRBV24-1|TRBD1
CATSDPGTGGDTQYF
TGTGCCACCAGTGACCCTGGGACAGGGGGAGATACGCAGTATTTT
>-|TRBJ1-3|TRBV6-6|-
CASINSGNTIYF
TGTGCCAGCATCAACTCTGGAAACACCATATATTTT